This T cell receptor (beta chain) emerged from a study of beta chain features in type 1 diabetes. Sequencing targeted expressed TCRB transcripts, as all isolated RNA had been reverse transcribed. Using immunoSEQ multiplex PCR, the repertoire was profiled, and TCRdb retains in-frame clones only, with some absent. The repertoire holds hundreds of thousands of clones, with around 15% as singletons. The germline V and J ends were trimmed by 3 bases and 2 bases, with 12 bases remaining between them. The CDR3 length is 15 residues. Germline V gene sequence: CDR1 MNHNS, CDR2 SASEGT. In its sample, this clone was seen a few times. Its antigen remains unidentified. Overall study results and limits: Shortening of TCRB CDR3s, moderate but significant, appeared in all four CD4+ subsets of Type 1 diabetes patients.

This TCR came from a man aged 18 to 30 with type 1 diabetes. V is TRBV6-1 and J is TRBJ2-3, with unresolved D. The sequenced material came from naive CD4+ T cells from blood. CDR3 DNA sequence: TGTGCCAGCAGTGACGCCAGGATCTACACAGATACGCAGTATTTT. This gives the protein CASSDARIYTDTQYF.